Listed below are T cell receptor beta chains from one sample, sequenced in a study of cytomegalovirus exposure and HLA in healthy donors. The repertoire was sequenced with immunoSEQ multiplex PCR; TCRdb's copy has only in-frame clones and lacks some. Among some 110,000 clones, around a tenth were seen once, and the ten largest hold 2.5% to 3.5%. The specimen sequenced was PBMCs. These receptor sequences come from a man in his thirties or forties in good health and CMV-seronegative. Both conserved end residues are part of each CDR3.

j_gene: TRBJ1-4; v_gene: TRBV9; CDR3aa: CASSVGLGGGEKLFF
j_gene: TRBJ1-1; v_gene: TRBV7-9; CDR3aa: CASSANAGGTEAFF
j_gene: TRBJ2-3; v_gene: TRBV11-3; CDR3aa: CASSLGGRAPATDTQYF
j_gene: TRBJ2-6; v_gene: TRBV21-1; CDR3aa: CASSSPTGAGANVLTF
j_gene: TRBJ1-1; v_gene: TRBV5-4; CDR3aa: CASSSPGGTTEAFF
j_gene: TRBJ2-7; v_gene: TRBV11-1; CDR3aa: CASSSDTGWEQYF
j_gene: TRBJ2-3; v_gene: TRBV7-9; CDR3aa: CASSPRGPDTQYF
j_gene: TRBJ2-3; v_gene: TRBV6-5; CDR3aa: CASSSRRATTDTQYF
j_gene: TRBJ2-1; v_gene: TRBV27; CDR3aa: CASSSLTSGAPYNEQFF
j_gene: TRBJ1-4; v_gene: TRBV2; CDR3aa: CASSGTGGGELFF
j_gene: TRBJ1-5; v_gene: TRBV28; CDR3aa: CASSLRAQPQHF
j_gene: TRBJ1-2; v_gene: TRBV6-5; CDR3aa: CASKRDSNYGYTF
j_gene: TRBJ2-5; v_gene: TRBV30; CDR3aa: CAWSKNRPTAFGETQYF
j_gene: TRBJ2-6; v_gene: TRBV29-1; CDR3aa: CSVKAISGANVLTF
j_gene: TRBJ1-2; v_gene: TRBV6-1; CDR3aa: CASSEGGYTF
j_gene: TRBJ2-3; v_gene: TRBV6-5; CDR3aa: CASSYSAAGTDTQYF
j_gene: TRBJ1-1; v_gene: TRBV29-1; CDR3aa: CSVEDSTEAFF
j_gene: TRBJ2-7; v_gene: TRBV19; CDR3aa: CASSTSDRGTLGF
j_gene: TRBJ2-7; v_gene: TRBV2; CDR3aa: CASSDTGTGAYEQYF
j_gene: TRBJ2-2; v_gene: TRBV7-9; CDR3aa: CASSVPEGTGELFF
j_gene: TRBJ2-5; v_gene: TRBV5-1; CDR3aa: CASRTDTQETQYF
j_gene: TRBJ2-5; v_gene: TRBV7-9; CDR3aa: CASSSRSGQQETQYF
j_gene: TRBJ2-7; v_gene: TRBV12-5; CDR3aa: CASGFGQNLEQYF
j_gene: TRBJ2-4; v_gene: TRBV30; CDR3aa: CAWSVGRSPQDIQYF
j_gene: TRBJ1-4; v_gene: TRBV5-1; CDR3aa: CASRARVVNEKLFF
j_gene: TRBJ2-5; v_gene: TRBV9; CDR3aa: CASSGSGGAAEQYF
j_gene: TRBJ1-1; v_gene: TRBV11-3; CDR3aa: CASSSGGRVTEAFF
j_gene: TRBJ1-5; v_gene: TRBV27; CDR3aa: CASSPVQTGQPQHF
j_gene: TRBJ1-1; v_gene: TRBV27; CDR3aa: CASSRVGWKAFF
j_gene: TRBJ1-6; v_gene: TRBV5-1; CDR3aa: CASSLEGGGHSPLHF
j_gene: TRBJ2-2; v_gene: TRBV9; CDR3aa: CASSVRTSGRSDTGELFF
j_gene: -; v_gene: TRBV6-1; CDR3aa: CASSARQGAIYEQYF
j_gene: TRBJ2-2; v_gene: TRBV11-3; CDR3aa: CASSLGTNTGELFF
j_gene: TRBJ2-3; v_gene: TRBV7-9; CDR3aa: CASSFVSGSLDTQYF
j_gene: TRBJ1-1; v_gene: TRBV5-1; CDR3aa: CASSLGTLRVGLNTEAFF
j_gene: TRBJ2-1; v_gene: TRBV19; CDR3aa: CASSHLQGGRKNEQFF
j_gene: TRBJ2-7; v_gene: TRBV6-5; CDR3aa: CASGDSTYEQYF
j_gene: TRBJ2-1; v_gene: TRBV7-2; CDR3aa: CASSPSGGSSYNEQFF
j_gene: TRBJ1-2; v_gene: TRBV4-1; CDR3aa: CASSPNRATNYGYTF
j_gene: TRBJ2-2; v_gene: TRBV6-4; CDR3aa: CASSEQGDTGELFF